The clone carrying this T cell receptor beta chain showed up just a few times. This specimen belongs to a study of metastatic and nonmetastatic thyroid tumors. Study at large: From malignant and benign thyroid patients, repertoires in blood and in tumor or nodule tissue were compared.

TCRdb re-processed the PCR reads through MiXCR. The data show 20,000 to 25,000 clones, about a quarter seen once. Treatment of any kind had been given to no patient before thyroid surgery. Trimming took 3 bases from V and 1 from J, leaving 6 bases between them. Per the germline V gene, CDR1 is MNHNS and CDR2 is SASEGT. The CDR3 has 14 amino acids. This chain links TRBV6-1 with TRBJ2-2; TRBD2 might be the D (5 bases). Material for sequencing was tumor tissue. This TCR was sampled from a female donor with papillary thyroid cancer or a benign thyroid nodule (not recorded which). Some clones in this sample may be carry-over from other donors' samples. CDR3 region: CASSDRENTGELFF. The CDR3 nucleotides read TGTGCCAGCAGTGACCGGGAGAACACCGGGGAGCTGTTTTTT.